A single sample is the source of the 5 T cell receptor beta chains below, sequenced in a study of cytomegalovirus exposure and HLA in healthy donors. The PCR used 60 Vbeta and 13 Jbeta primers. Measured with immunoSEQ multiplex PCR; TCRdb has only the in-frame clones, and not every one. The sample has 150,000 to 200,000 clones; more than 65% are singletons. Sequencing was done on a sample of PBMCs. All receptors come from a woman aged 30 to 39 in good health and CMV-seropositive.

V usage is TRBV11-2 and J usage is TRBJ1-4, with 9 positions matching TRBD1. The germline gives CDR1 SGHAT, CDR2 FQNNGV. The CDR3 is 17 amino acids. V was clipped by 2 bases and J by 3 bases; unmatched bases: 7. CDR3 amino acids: CASSLRLRTGANEKLFF. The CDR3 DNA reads TGTGCCAGCAGCTTAAGGTTACGGACAGGGGCTAATGAAAAACTGTTTTTT. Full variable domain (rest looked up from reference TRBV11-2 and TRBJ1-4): EAGVAQSPRYKIIEKRQSVAFWCNPISGHATLYWYQQILGQGPKLLIQFQNNGVVDDSQLPKDRFSAERLKGVDSTLKIQPAKLEDSAVYLCASSLRLRTGANEKLFFGSGTQLSVL.

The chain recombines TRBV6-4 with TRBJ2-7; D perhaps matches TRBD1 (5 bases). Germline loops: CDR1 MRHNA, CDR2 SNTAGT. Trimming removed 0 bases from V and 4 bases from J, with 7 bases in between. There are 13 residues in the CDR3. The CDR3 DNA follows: TGTGCCAGCAGTGACTCGAAGGGGTACGAGCAGTACTTC. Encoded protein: CASSDSKGYEQYF.

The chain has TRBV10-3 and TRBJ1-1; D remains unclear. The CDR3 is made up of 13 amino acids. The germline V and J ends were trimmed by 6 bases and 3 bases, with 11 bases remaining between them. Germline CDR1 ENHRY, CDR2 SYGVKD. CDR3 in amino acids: CAIRARVHTEAFF. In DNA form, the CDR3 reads TGTGCCATCAGGGCCCGGGTTCACACTGAAGCTTTCTTT.

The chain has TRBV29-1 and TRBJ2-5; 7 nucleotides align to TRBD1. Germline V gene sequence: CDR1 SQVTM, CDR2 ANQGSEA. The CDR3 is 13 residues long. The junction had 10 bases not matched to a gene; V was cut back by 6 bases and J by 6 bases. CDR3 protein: CSVPRGGRKTQYF. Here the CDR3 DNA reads TGCAGCGTCCCAAGAGGGGGCAGGAAGACCCAGTACTTC.

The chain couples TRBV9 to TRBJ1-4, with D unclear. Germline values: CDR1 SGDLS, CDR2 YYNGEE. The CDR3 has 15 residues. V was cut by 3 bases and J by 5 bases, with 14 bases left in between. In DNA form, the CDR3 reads TGTGCCAGCAGCGGGGGAGGATGGGCCAATGAAAAACTGTTTTTT. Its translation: CASSGGGWANEKLFF.